The rows below give T cell receptor beta chains drawn from one sample of a study of CD8 T cells in ankylosing spondylitis. Via MiXCR, TCRdb re-called the 5' RACE reads, giving one row per CDR3 protein. The table records approximately 550,000 distinct CDR3 sequences, about 13% of them present only once. Input material: blood, either unsorted or a sorted T cell fraction (not recorded which). The receptors originated from a male donor with ankylosing spondylitis. CDR3s include the opening cysteine and the closing phenylalanine or tryptophan. Fields, in order: CDR3 length, V gene, J gene, CDR3 protein.

CDR3 length: 16; V gene: TRBV6-1; J gene: TRBJ2-7; CDR3 protein: CASSSPGLARHYEQYF
CDR3 length: 16; V gene: TRBV12-3/TRBV12-4; J gene: TRBJ2-1; CDR3 protein: CASSFLWDSGENEQFF
CDR3 length: 14; V gene: TRBV5-1; J gene: TRBJ2-1; CDR3 protein: CASLPGLSYDEQFF
CDR3 length: 16; V gene: TRBV12-3/TRBV12-4; J gene: TRBJ2-2; CDR3 protein: CASSLYRTGNSGELFF
CDR3 length: 15; V gene: TRBV5-1; J gene: TRBJ1-1; CDR3 protein: CASSLETGGRTEAFF
CDR3 length: 12; V gene: TRBV25-1; J gene: TRBJ1-6; CDR3 protein: CASSGPNSPLHF
CDR3 length: 15; V gene: TRBV5-6; J gene: TRBJ1-2; CDR3 protein: CASSLSVRGHYGYTF
CDR3 length: 16; V gene: TRBV2; J gene: TRBJ2-3; CDR3 protein: CASSYRTSGRWDTQYF
CDR3 length: 14; V gene: TRBV16; J gene: TRBJ2-3; CDR3 protein: CASSQTGDTDTQYF
CDR3 length: 15; V gene: TRBV5-1; J gene: TRBJ2-7; CDR3 protein: CASSGGQGSSYEQYF
CDR3 length: 15; V gene: TRBV15; J gene: TRBJ2-1; CDR3 protein: CATSRGDRDFNEQFF
CDR3 length: 15; V gene: TRBV3-1; J gene: TRBJ2-5; CDR3 protein: CASSQGLAGPWTQYF
CDR3 length: 15; V gene: TRBV5-6; J gene: TRBJ2-1; CDR3 protein: CASSFSRDYSHEQFF
CDR3 length: 14; V gene: TRBV20-1; J gene: TRBJ2-7; CDR3 protein: CSATPSLGAYEQYF
CDR3 length: 16; V gene: TRBV9; J gene: TRBJ1-3; CDR3 protein: CASSPRFGAEGNTIYF
CDR3 length: 14; V gene: TRBV4-1; J gene: TRBJ2-1; CDR3 protein: CASRGTSGRGEQFF
CDR3 length: 13; V gene: TRBV2; J gene: TRBJ2-5; CDR3 protein: CASPGERSETQYF
CDR3 length: 14; V gene: TRBV7-2; J gene: TRBJ1-4; CDR3 protein: CASSFHRGGEKLFF
CDR3 length: 12; V gene: TRBV11-2; J gene: TRBJ2-7; CDR3 protein: CASSPTAREQYF
CDR3 length: 19; V gene: TRBV4-1; J gene: TRBJ2-5; CDR3 protein: CASSQRGTSGSRGRETQYF
CDR3 length: 19; V gene: TRBV29-1; J gene: TRBJ2-2; CDR3 protein: CSVEDRDLRQGARTGELFF
CDR3 length: 16; V gene: TRBV6-2/TRBV6-3; J gene: TRBJ1-1; CDR3 protein: CASSYRGPTPNTEAFF
CDR3 length: 15; V gene: TRBV2; J gene: TRBJ1-4; CDR3 protein: CASRARDRANEKLFF